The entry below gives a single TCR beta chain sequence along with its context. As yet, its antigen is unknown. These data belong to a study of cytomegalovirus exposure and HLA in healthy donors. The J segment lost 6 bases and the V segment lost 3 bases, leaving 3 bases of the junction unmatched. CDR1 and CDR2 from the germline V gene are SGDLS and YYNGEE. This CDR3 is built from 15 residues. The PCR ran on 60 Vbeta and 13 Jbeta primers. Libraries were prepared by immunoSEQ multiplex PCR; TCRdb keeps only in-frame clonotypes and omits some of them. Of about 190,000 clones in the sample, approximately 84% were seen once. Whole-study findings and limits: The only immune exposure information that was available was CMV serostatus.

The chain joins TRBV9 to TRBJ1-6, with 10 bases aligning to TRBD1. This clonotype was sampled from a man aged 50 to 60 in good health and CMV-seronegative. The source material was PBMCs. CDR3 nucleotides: TGTGCCAGCAGCGCTGGACAGGGGGTTAATTCACCCCTCCACTTT. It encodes CASSAGQGVNSPLHF.